The 10 T cell receptor beta chains listed next were all sequenced from one sample in a study of T-cell memory formation after mild COVID-19. TCRdb reprocessed the 5' RACE reads with MiXCR, giving one entry per CDR3 protein. The sample includes roughly 300,000 distinct CDR3 sequences, roughly 8% of them seen just once. The sequencing sample was made of PBMCs or a T cell subset sorted from them (not recorded which). Source of these receptors: a man aged 18 to 30 who had mild COVID-19 (a few samples of this study predate the infection). Cell type and time point are not known.

The table lists this clonotype with many counts. It may be a read error: a sequence one base away is much more abundant. CDR3 region: CASSLIGGTDTQYF. CDR3 in DNA: TGTGCCAGCAGCTTAATCGGGGGCACAGATACGCAGTATTTT. The chain links TRBV7-2 to TRBJ2-3, with D possibly being TRBD2 (5 bases). The germline gives CDR1 SGHTA, CDR2 FQGNSA. With 2 bases removed from V and 1 base from J, the gap between germline ends came to 7 bases. The CDR3 totals 14 residues.

V gene TRBV6-5 combines with J gene TRBJ2-2, with 10 positions matching TRBD1. Germline V CDR1 and CDR2: MNHEY, SVGAGI. V trimming: 5 bases; J trimming: 3 bases; junction bases outside the gene matches: 3. This CDR3 comprises 15 residues. Written as DNA, the CDR3 is TGTGCCAGCAGTGACAGGGGGCCCGACACCGGGGAGCTGTTTTTT. Protein product: CASSDRGPDTGELFF.

This clonotype was observed at least ten times. This chain joins TRBV6-5 and TRBJ2-2; no reliable D call. The germline V gene encodes CDR1 MNHEY and CDR2 SVGAGI. Trimming pared 2 bases from V and 2 bases from J, leaving 3 bases between. This CDR3 region has 13 residues. CDR3 in amino acids: CASSYHNTGELFF. CDR3 DNA sequence: TGTGCCAGCAGTTACCATAACACCGGGGAGCTGTTTTTT.

The sample holds many counts of this clonotype. The chain is built from TRBV4-3 and TRBJ2-2; D possibly uses TRBD1 or TRBD2 (5 bases each). The CDR3 has 18 residues. Looked up from germline, CDR1 is LGHNA and CDR2 is YSLEER. Trimming shortened V by 0 bases and J by 0 bases, and 14 bases separated the two germline ends. The CDR3 spells CASSQEGIGATNTGELFF. The DNA for the CDR3 is TGCGCCAGCAGCCAAGAAGGAATCGGGGCCACGAACACCGGGGAGCTGTTTTTT.

This chain links TRBV7-2 with TRBJ1-2; 10 nucleotides align to TRBD1. The germline CDR1 and CDR2 sequences are SGHTA and FQGNSA. Germline trimming cut 7 bases from V and 2 bases from J; bases unmatched to any gene: 4. CDR3 size: 14 residues. Here the CDR3 DNA reads TGTGCCAGCATCCCGACAGGGGGCAACTATGGCTACACCTTC. Amino acid sequence: CASIPTGGNYGYTF. Using reference TRBV7-2 and TRBJ1-2 for the parts outside the CDR3, the full variable domain is GAGVSQSPSNKVTEKGKDVELRCDPISGHTALYWYRQSLGQGLEFLIYFQGNSAPDKSGLPSDRFSAERTGGSVSTLTIQRTQQEDSAVYLCASIPTGGNYGYTFGSGTRLTVV.

This clonotype was seen a handful of times. CDR3 sequence: CASSPDRGWDTEAFF. CDR3 DNA: TGTGCCAGCAGCCCCGACAGGGGTTGGGACACTGAAGCTTTCTTT. The genes are TRBV9 and TRBJ1-1, with 8 bases that match TRBD1. The CDR3 length is 15 residues. V was clipped by 4 bases and J by 3 bases; unmatched bases: 8. Per the germline V gene, CDR1 is SGDLS and CDR2 is YYNGEE.

The sample holds a few counts of this clonotype. This chain joins TRBV7-8 and TRBJ2-3; weak D call: TRBD2 (6 bases). The CDR3 runs to 17 residues. Germline CDR1 and CDR2: SGHVS and FQNEAQ. V lost 5 bases, J lost 1 base, and 19 bases lay in between. The CDR3 nucleotides read TGTGCCAGCAGCCCAGGCGGGGCGGGACCTCGCACAGATACGCAGTATTTT. Amino acids: CASSPGGAGPRTDTQYF. The entire variable domain, with the rest obtained from reference TRBV7-8 and TRBJ2-3, is as follows: GAGVSQSPRYKVAKRGQDVALRCDPISGHVSLFWYQQALGQGPEFLTYFQNEAQLDKSGLPSDRFFAERPEGSVSTLKIQRTQQEDSAVYLCASSPGGAGPRTDTQYFGPGTRLTVL.

This chain uses TRBV10-3 with TRBJ2-7; 8 bases match TRBD1. Losses at the gene ends were 7 bases for V and 2 bases for J; bases not matched to a gene: 7. The CDR3 runs 14 residues. The germline V gene has CDR1 ENHRY and CDR2 SYGVKD. CDR3 sequence: CAIKETGATYEQYF. CDR3 in DNA: TGTGCCATCAAAGAGACAGGGGCCACCTACGAGCAGTACTTC.

Only a few counts were recorded for this clonotype. The chain carries TRBV15 and TRBJ2-3; weak D call: TRBD1 (5 bases). Trimming cost V 0 bases and J 4 bases, with 14 bases left between them. Germline V gene sequence: CDR1 LNHNV, CDR2 YYDKDF (reference sequence). This CDR3 is 16 amino acids long. The CDR3 DNA reads TGTGCCACCAGCAGAGAGTTGGGGCGACTTTCAGATACGCAGTATTTT. Amino acid sequence: CATSRELGRLSDTQYF.

V is TRBV6-5 and J is TRBJ1-2; D is unresolved. From germline, CDR1 is MNHEY and CDR2 SVGAGI. The CDR3 has 15 amino acids. The ends were cut back, 0 bases at V and 2 bases at J, with 10 bases in the middle. In nucleotides, the CDR3 is TGTGCCAGCAGTTACTCGAGGTCAGGCAACTATGGCTACACCTTC. Its protein is CASSYSRSGNYGYTF.